This is a list of T cell receptor beta chains from one sample in a study of blood T cell repertoires in COVID-19. Generated by immunoSEQ multiplex PCR, the TCRdb table keeps only in-frame clones and is missing some. The table records fewer than 200,000 clones, roughly 82% of them present only once. Sequencing used PBMCs or T cells enriched from blood (not recorded which). These receptors originate from a man in his fifties who had recovered from COVID-19. The CDR3 runs from the conserved cysteine through the conserved F or W. The D gene is left open where the match is weak. Size tells how often a clone was seen (once, few, many) or the class of an expanded clone, and some rows leave it out.

J: TRBJ2-1
size: NA
D: TRBD1
V: TRBV19
CDR3: CASSYRGPNEQFF
DNA: TGTGCCAGTAGCTACAGGGGGCCCAATGAGCAGTTCTTC

J: TRBJ2-3
size: once
D: NA
V: TRBV3-1/TRBV3-2
CDR3: CASSQARRRSTDTQYF
DNA: TGTGCCAGCAGCCAAGCTAGACGCCGTAGCACAGATACGCAGTATTTT

J: TRBJ2-6
size: NA
D: TRBD1
V: TRBV9
CDR3: CASSAFDRASSGANVLTF
DNA: TGTGCCAGCAGCGCTTTTGACAGGGCGAGCTCTGGGGCCAACGTCCTGACTTTC

J: TRBJ1-2
size: NA
D: NA
V: TRBV14
CDR3: CASSQVGRGHYGYTF
DNA: TGTGCCAGCAGCCAAGTAGGCCGCGGTCACTATGGCTACACCTTC

J: TRBJ2-3
size: few
D: NA
V: TRBV7-9
CDR3: CASSLDRGGSTDTQYF
DNA: TGTGCCAGCAGCTTAGATCGGGGAGGTAGCACAGATACGCAGTATTTT

J: TRBJ1-4
size: NA
D: NA
V: TRBV9
CDR3: CASSSRQVPEKLFF
DNA: TGTGCCAGCAGCTCTAGACAGGTCCCAGAAAAACTGTTTTTT

J: TRBJ1-2
size: NA
D: NA
V: TRBV6-5
CDR3: CASSYLDRNRYGYTF
DNA: TGTGCCAGCAGTTACTTGGACAGAAATCGCTATGGCTACACCTTC

J: TRBJ1-2
size: NA
D: NA
V: TRBV5-4
CDR3: CASSNRDQFYGYTF
DNA: TGTGCCAGCAGCAACAGGGATCAATTCTATGGCTACACCTTC

J: TRBJ1-4
size: NA
D: NA
V: TRBV19
CDR3: CASSGTPLYQEKLFF
DNA: TGTGCCAGTAGCGGGACACCACTTTACCAAGAAAAACTGTTTTTT

J: TRBJ1-2
size: NA
D: TRBD1
V: TRBV2
CDR3: CASSEQGNYGYTF
DNA: TGTGCCAGCAGCGAACAGGGGAACTATGGCTACACCTTC

J: TRBJ2-3
size: NA
D: TRBD1
V: TRBV6-1
CDR3: CASSEGDRSTDTQYF
DNA: TGTGCCAGCAGTGAAGGGGACAGAAGCACAGATACGCAGTATTTT

J: TRBJ1-1
size: NA
D: TRBD1
V: TRBV19
CDR3: CASSPWDRGQNTEAFF
DNA: TGTGCCAGTAGTCCGTGGGACAGGGGACAGAACACTGAAGCTTTCTTT

J: TRBJ1-2
size: NA
D: NA
V: TRBV3-1/TRBV3-2
CDR3: CATGGLRGYTF
DNA: TGTGCCACGGGGGGACTTCGGGGCTACACCTTC

J: TRBJ1-1
size: few
D: NA
V: TRBV18
CDR3: CASSPYHSETEAFF
DNA: TGTGCCAGCTCACCATACCATTCGGAGACTGAAGCTTTCTTT

J: TRBJ1-2
size: NA
D: NA
V: TRBV19
CDR3: CASTPSGYGYTF
DNA: TGTGCCAGTACCCCCTCGGGCTATGGCTACACCTTC

J: TRBJ1-2
size: NA
D: NA
V: TRBV2
CDR3: CASSARGYGYTF
DNA: TGTGCCAGCAGTGCTCGGGGCTATGGCTACACCTTC

J: TRBJ1-5
size: NA
D: NA
V: TRBV7-8
CDR3: CASSLVGGQPQHF
DNA: TGTGCCAGCAGCTTAGTCGGAGGTCAGCCCCAGCATTTT

J: TRBJ2-3
size: few
D: TRBD1
V: TRBV2
CDR3: CASSGTGGTDTQYF
DNA: TGTGCCAGCAGTGGGACAGGGGGCACAGATACGCAGTATTTT

J: TRBJ1-1
size: NA
D: NA
V: TRBV5-4
CDR3: CASSLEAGSTEAFF
DNA: TGTGCCAGCAGCTTGGAGGCGGGAAGCACTGAAGCTTTCTTT

J: TRBJ1-4
size: NA
D: NA
V: TRBV6-5
CDR3: CASSMTATNEKLFF
DNA: TGTGCCAGCAGCATGACAGCAACTAATGAAAAACTGTTTTTT

J: TRBJ1-5
size: NA
D: NA
V: TRBV3-1/TRBV3-2
CDR3: CASSQGTDSNQPQHF
DNA: TGTGCCAGCAGCCAAGGGACAGATAGCAATCAGCCCCAGCATTTT

J: TRBJ2-1
size: NA
D: NA
V: TRBV28
CDR3: CASKYFPGQGGRYEQFF
DNA: TGTGCCAGCAAGTACTTCCCGGGGCAGGGGGGAAGGTATGAGCAGTTCTTC

J: TRBJ2-2
size: NA
D: TRBD2
V: TRBV9
CDR3: CASSSGRGELFF
DNA: TGTGCCAGCAGCAGCGGGAGAGGGGAGCTGTTTTTT

J: TRBJ2-3
size: NA
D: TRBD2
V: TRBV7-9
CDR3: CASSPRPPGTSGVHTQYF
DNA: TGTGCCAGCAGCCCACGCCCGCCCGGGACTAGCGGGGTTCATACGCAGTATTTT

J: TRBJ1-2
size: NA
D: TRBD1
V: TRBV5-1
CDR3: CASSWVTGTDYGYTF
DNA: TGCGCCAGCAGCTGGGTGACAGGGACTGACTATGGCTACACCTTC

J: TRBJ1-4
size: NA
D: NA
V: TRBV6-5
CDR3: CASSYSTGSNEKLFF
DNA: TGTGCCAGCAGTTACTCGACTGGGTCTAATGAAAAACTGTTTTTT

J: TRBJ1-2
size: NA
D: NA
V: TRBV7-8
CDR3: CASSMTVNYGYTF
DNA: TGTGCCAGCAGCATGACAGTAAACTATGGCTACACCTTC